One sample yielded the 8 T cell receptor beta chains listed below, sequenced in a study of T cells in Graves' hyperthyroidism and ophthalmopathy. Amplified TCR beta CDR3 regions came from RNA transcripts. The HTBI primer set was used in a first-round RT-PCR of the TCR CDR3. Via MiXCR, TCRdb re-called the multiplex PCR reads, giving one row per CDR3 protein. The sample shows nearly 600,000 distinct CDR3 sequences, about 15% of them seen only once. Input material: blood. The receptor source for this set is a woman in her twenties or thirties with Graves' hyperthyroidism that later progressed to Graves' ophthalmopathy.

This clonotype occurred many times. The chain joins TRBV10-2 to TRBJ1-2, with D possibly matching TRBD1 (6 bases). The germline gives CDR1 WSHSY, CDR2 SAAADI. Between the trimmed V and J ends, which lost 3 bases and 4 bases, there was a span of 9 bases. The CDR3 totals 13 residues. CDR3 amino acids: CASSEQGTYGYTF. The CDR3 DNA reads TGCGCCAGCAGTGAACAGGGTACCTATGGCTACACCTTC.

This clonotype was recorded many times. V is TRBV11-1 and J is TRBJ2-3; 8 positions agree with TRBD2. The CDR3 length is 16 residues. Germline V gives CDR1 SGHAT, CDR2 FQDESV (reference sequence). V gave up 4 bases and J gave up 1 base; unmatched junction bases: 7. Here the CDR3 DNA reads TGTGCCAGCAGCTACGTAGTGGGACTAGGCACAGATACGCAGTATTTT. Encoded protein: CASSYVVGLGTDTQYF.

This clonotype showed up many times. V and J are TRBV28 and TRBJ2-3, with 9 nucleotides matching TRBD2. Germline V CDR1 and CDR2: MDHEN, SYDVKM. With V trimmed by 3 bases and J by 0 bases, 1 base remained unmatched. CDR3 size: 15 residues. The CDR3, as DNA: TGTGCCAGCAGTTTGCTAGCGGGGAGCACAGATACGCAGTATTTT. This gives the protein CASSLLAGSTDTQYF.

This clonotype was seen at least ten times. J is TRBJ1-5 and V is TRBV12-3 or TRBV12-4; tentative D call: TRBD1 (5 bases). The CDR3 consists of 14 residues. V was clipped by 5 bases and J by 5 bases, with 13 bases between them. The CDR3 loop reads CASSLSGYDQPQHF. In DNA, the CDR3 is TGTGCCAGCAGTCTTTCAGGGTACGATCAGCCCCAGCATTTT.

This clonotype was seen repeatedly, ten times or more. The chain employs TRBV28 and TRBJ2-7; TRBD2 aligns across 8 bases. The CDR3 is made up of 14 amino acids. The germline gives CDR1 MDHEN, CDR2 SYDVKM. V was clipped by 6 bases and J by 5 bases; unmatched bases: 9. The CDR3 sequence is CASRTSGGRDEQYF. In DNA, the CDR3 is TGTGCCAGCAGAACCTCGGGGGGGCGGGACGAGCAGTACTTC.

The chain is built from TRBV28 and TRBJ2-7; D gene ambiguous. The CDR3 has 11 amino acids. Trimming left V 7 bases short and J 4 bases short, with 8 bases between. CDR1 is MDHEN and CDR2 is SYDVKM in the germline V gene. CDR3 protein: CASTTRYEQYF. The CDR3 DNA reads as TGTGCCAGCACCACCAGGTACGAGCAGTACTTC.

This clonotype has ten or more counts. The gene calls are TRBV20-1 and TRBJ2-1; 11 bases match TRBD1. The CDR3 consists of 14 residues. The germline V gene encodes CDR1 DFQATT and CDR2 SNEGSKA (reference sequence). J lost 8 bases, V lost 4 bases, and 7 bases had no gene match. In nucleotides, the CDR3 is TGCAGTGCTACCGCCGGGACAGGGGGTGATGAGCAGTTCTTC. This sequence encodes CSATAGTGGDEQFF.

The chain links TRBV6-2 or TRBV6-3 to TRBJ2-1; 13 positions agree with TRBD2. The CDR3 consists of 13 residues. V dropped 10 bases and J dropped 10; count of bases not matched to a gene: 7. CDR1 is MNHEY and CDR2 is SVGEGT in the germline V gene. CDR3 in DNA: TGTGCCACCGCACTAGCGGGAGGGATAGAGCAGTTCTTC. Translating it yields CATALAGGIEQFF.